This T cell receptor beta chain is from a study of cytomegalovirus exposure and HLA in healthy donors. The wider study: The same platform used for the 666 first-cohort repertoires was also used for the 100 to 150 validation repertoires, as a later analysis reported. Notes on the study in general: It was approximately 150 TCR beta chains that were listed as cytomegalovirus-associated. There were a few CMV-associated chains whose specificity for CMV antigens was confirmed in vitro. Most TCR sequences were seen very rarely across donors, but some public TCRs occurred in many.

Comments on this clone: What it recognizes is unknown.

Method: immunoSEQ multiplex PCR; TCRdb's copy keeps in-frame clones and lacks some. The sample gives approximately 260,000 clones, 65% to 90% of which show up once; more than 0.8% is in the top ten. V lost 1 base to trimming and J lost 5 bases, with 13 bases between them. The germline CDR1 and CDR2 sequences are SGHNT and YENEEA. This CDR3 is built from 15 residues. The V and J genes are TRBV11-3 and TRBJ2-3; perhaps TRBD1 as D (5 bases). The specimen sequenced was PBMCs. The source of this sequence is a woman aged 18-30 years in good health and CMV-seronegative. CDR3 loop: CASSLGGRVGDTQYF. CDR3 coding DNA: TGTGCCAGCAGCTTAGGAGGCAGGGTAGGAGATACGCAGTATTTT.